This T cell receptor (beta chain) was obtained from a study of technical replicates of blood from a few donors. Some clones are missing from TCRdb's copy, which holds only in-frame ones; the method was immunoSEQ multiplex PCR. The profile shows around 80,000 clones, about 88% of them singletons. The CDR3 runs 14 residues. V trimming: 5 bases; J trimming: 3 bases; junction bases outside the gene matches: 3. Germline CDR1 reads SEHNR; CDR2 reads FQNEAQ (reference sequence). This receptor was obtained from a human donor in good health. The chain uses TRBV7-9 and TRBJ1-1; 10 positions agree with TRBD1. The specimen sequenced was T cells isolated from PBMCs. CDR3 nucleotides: TGTGCCAGCAGCCGCGGGACAGGGGACACTGAAGCTTTCTTT. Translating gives CASSRGTGDTEAFF.